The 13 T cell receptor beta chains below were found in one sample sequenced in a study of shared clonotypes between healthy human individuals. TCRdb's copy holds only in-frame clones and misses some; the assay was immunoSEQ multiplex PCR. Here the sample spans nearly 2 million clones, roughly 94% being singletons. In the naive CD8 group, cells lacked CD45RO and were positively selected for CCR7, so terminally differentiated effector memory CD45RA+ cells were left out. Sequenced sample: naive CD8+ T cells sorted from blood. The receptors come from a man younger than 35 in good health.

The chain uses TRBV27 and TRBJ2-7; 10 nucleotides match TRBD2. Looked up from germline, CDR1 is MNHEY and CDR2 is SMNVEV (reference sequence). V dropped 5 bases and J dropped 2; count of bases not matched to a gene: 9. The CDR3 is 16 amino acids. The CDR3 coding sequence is TGTGCCAGCAGTCCGTCCTCGGGACTAGCGACCTACGAGCAGTACTTC. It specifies CASSPSSGLATYEQYF.

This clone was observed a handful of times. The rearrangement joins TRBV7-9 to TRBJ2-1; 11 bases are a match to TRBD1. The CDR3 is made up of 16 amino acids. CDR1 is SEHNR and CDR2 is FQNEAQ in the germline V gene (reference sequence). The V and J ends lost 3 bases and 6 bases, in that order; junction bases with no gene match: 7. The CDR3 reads CASSFWTGGTVNEQFF. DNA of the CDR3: TGTGCCAGCAGCTTCTGGACAGGGGGCACCGTCAATGAGCAGTTCTTC.

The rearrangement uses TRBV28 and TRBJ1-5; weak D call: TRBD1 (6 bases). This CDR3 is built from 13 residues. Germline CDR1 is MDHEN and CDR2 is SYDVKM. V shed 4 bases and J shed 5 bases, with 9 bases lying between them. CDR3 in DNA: TGTGCCAGCAGTTACAGGGAAGATCAGCCCCAGCATTTT. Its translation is CASSYREDQPQHF.

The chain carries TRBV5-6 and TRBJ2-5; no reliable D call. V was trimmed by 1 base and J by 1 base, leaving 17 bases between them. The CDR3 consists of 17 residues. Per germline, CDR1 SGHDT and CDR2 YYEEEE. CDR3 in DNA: TGTGCCAGCAGCTTGTCTCCGGGCTGGGGTTCCCAAGAGACCCAGTACTTC. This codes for CASSLSPGWGSQETQYF.

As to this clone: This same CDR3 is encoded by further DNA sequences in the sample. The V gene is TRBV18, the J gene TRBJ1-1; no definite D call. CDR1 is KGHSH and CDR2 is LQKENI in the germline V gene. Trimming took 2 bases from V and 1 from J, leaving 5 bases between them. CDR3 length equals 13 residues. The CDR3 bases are TGTGCCAGCTCACCAGGGCCGAACACTGAAGCTTTCTTT. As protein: CASSPGPNTEAFF.

The CDR3 loop is CASSGGTSASTQYF. The CDR3, as DNA: TGCGCCAGCAGTGGAGGGACTAGTGCCAGTACGCAGTATTTT. The chain uses TRBV10-1 and TRBJ2-3, with TRBD2 matching 8 bases. CDR3 length: 14 amino acids. With 4 bases clipped from V and 8 bases from J, the junction kept 8 bases outside the gene matches. CDR1 WNHNN and CDR2 SYGVQD come from the germline V gene (reference sequence).

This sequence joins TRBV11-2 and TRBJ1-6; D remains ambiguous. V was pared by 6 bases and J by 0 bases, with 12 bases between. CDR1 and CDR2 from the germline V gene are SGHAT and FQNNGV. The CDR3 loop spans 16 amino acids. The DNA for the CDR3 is TGTGCCAGCAGTCCTACTCAGAGCTCCTATAATTCACCCCTCCACTTT. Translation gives CASSPTQSSYNSPLHF.

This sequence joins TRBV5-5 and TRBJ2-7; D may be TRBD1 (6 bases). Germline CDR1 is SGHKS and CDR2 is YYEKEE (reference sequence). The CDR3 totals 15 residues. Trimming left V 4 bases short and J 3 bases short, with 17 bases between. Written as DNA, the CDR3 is TGTGCCAGCAGCCAAGAAGAGGACAGAGTCTACGAGCAGTACTTC. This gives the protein CASSQEEDRVYEQYF.

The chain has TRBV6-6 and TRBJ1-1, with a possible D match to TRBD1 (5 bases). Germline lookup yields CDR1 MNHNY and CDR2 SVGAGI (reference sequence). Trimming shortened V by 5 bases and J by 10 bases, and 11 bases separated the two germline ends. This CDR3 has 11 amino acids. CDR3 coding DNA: TGTGCCAGCAGTCCGGGGCTCACAGCTTTCTTT. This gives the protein CASSPGLTAFF.

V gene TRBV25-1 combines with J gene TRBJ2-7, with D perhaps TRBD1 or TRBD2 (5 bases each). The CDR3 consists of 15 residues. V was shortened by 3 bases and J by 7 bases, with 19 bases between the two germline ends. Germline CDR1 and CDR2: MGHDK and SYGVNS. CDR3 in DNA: TGTGCCAGCAGTGAGCCCGGGACCTCGGGTGAAGAGCAGTACTTC. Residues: CASSEPGTSGEEQYF.

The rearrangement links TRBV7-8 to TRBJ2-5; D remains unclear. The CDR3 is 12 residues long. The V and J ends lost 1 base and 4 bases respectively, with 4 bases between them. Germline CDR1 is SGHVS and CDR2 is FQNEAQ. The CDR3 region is CASSLDPETQYF. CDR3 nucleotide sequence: TGTGCCAGCAGCTTAGATCCAGAGACCCAGTACTTC.

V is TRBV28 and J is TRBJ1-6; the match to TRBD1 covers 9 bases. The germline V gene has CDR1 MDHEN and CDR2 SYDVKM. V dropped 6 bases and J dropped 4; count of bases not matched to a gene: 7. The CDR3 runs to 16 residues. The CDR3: CASSLDRGIYNSPLHF. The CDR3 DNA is TGTGCCAGCAGCCTGGACAGGGGAATTTATAATTCACCCCTCCACTTT.

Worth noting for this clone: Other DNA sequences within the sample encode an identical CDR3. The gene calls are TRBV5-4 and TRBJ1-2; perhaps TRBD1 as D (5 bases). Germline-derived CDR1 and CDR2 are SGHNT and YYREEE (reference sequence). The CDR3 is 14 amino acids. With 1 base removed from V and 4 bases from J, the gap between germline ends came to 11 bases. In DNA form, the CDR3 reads TGTGCCAGCAGCTTGCGGGGTACAGGCTATGGCTACACCTTC. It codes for CASSLRGTGYGYTF.